These T cell receptor beta chains were read from a single sample in a study of blood T cell repertoires in COVID-19. Method: immunoSEQ multiplex PCR; TCRdb's copy keeps in-frame clones and lacks some. The sample yields under 300,000 clones, approximately 90% seen once. Sequencing used PBMCs or T cells enriched from blood (not recorded which). All receptors derive from a woman aged 25 to 39 with acute COVID-19. CDR3s include the opening cysteine and the closing phenylalanine or tryptophan. The D gene is left open where the match is weak. The size of a clone is reported for some rows only, either as once, few or many, or as a class for expanded clones.

J: TRBJ2-5; D: -; V: TRBV11-2; size: -; DNA: TGTGCCAGCAGCTTCGGTTCTCAAGAGACCCAGTACTTC; CDR3: CASSFGSQETQYF
J: TRBJ1-1; D: -; V: TRBV28; size: -; DNA: TGTGCCAGCAGCTACCTGAACACTGAAGCTTTCTTT; CDR3: CASSYLNTEAFF
J: TRBJ2-7; D: TRBD2; V: TRBV6-5; size: few; DNA: TGTGCCAGCAGTTACTCTCGAGCGGGGGGCTCCTACGAGCAGTACTTC; CDR3: CASSYSRAGGSYEQYF
J: TRBJ2-1; D: TRBD1; V: TRBV4-3; size: -; DNA: TGCGCCAGCAGCCAAGAGTGGGACAGGGTCTACAATGAGCAGTTCTTC; CDR3: CASSQEWDRVYNEQFF
J: TRBJ2-3; D: TRBD2; V: TRBV10-3; size: -; DNA: TGTGCCATCAGTGAGCGCGGGACTAGCGGGGGGTACCCTAGCACAGATACGCAGTATTTT; CDR3: CAISERGTSGGYPSTDTQYF
J: TRBJ2-3; D: -; V: TRBV7-9; size: -; DNA: TGTGCCAGCAGCTACGGGGGTGGCACAGATACGCAGTATTTT; CDR3: CASSYGGGTDTQYF
J: TRBJ1-2; D: TRBD1; V: TRBV20-1; size: few; DNA: TGCAGTGCTAGTCTAAGGCTACAGGGGGCCGGGGGCTATGGCTACACCTTC; CDR3: CSASLRLQGAGGYGYTF
J: TRBJ2-3; D: TRBD2; V: TRBV3-1/TRBV3-2; size: -; DNA: TGTGCCAGCAGCCACCCTACGTCAGTCGAGCGGGGCGATACGCAGTATTTT; CDR3: CASSHPTSVERGDTQYF
J: TRBJ2-2; D: TRBD2; V: TRBV6-2/TRBV6-3; size: -; DNA: TGTGCCAGCAGTTATTATTTAGCGGGAGGGGCGCGGAACACCGGGGAGCTGTTTTTT; CDR3: CASSYYLAGGARNTGELFF
J: TRBJ2-7; D: -; V: TRBV4-1; size: -; DNA: TGCGCCAGCAGTGTTAGTACTTCCTACGAGCAGTACTTC; CDR3: CASSVSTSYEQYF
J: TRBJ2-3; D: TRBD2; V: TRBV28; size: -; DNA: TGTGCCAGCAGTTTAAGCGGGGGGGCTAGCACAGATACGCAGTATTTT; CDR3: CASSLSGGASTDTQYF
J: TRBJ2-7; D: TRBD1; V: TRBV4-3; size: -; DNA: TGCGCCAGCAGCCAGCCCCAGGGGGTACTGTACTTC; CDR3: CASSQPQGVLYF
J: TRBJ2-2; D: -; V: TRBV4-1; size: -; DNA: TGCGCCAGCAGCCAAGGACAGGCGACCGGGGAGCTGTTTTTT; CDR3: CASSQGQATGELFF
J: TRBJ1-1; D: -; V: TRBV20-1; size: -; DNA: TGCAGTGCTAGTAATAGCCAGGGGACCTTCTTT; CDR3: CSASNSQGTFF
J: TRBJ1-6; D: -; V: TRBV7-6; size: -; DNA: TGTGCCAGCAGCTTCGCGGGAGGGAGAAATTCACCCCTCCACTTT; CDR3: CASSFAGGRNSPLHF
J: TRBJ1-6; D: -; V: TRBV5-1; size: -; DNA: TGCGCCAGCAGCTTGGCTGGGAATAGCGATTCACCCCTCCACTTT; CDR3: CASSLAGNSDSPLHF
J: TRBJ2-1; D: -; V: TRBV7-9; size: once; DNA: -; CDR3: CASLENSLDNEQFF
J: TRBJ2-2; D: TRBD2; V: TRBV28; size: -; DNA: TGTGCCACCTACGCTAGCGGGCCTACCGGGGTCTGGGAGCTGTTTTTT; CDR3: CATYASGPTGVWELFF
J: TRBJ2-2; D: TRBD2; V: TRBV7-3; size: -; DNA: TGTGCCAGCAGCTTAATGGGTAGAGCGGGGGCCAGGAACACCGGGGAGCTGTTTTTT; CDR3: CASSLMGRAGARNTGELFF
J: TRBJ2-2; D: -; V: TRBV7-7; size: -; DNA: TGTGCTAGCAGCTTAACATCACGGGACTCCTCCACCGGGGAGCTGTTTTTT; CDR3: CASSLTSRDSSTGELFF
J: TRBJ2-2; D: -; V: TRBV7-9; size: -; DNA: TGTGCCAGCAGCTTAAGGGCCGGGGGGCGCGACACCGGGGAGCTGTTTTTT; CDR3: CASSLRAGGRDTGELFF
J: TRBJ2-1; D: TRBD2; V: TRBV7-2; size: -; DNA: TGTGCCAGCAGCTTAGGGCTAGCGGGTGGTGAGCAGTTCTTC; CDR3: CASSLGLAGGEQFF
J: TRBJ2-7; D: -; V: TRBV3-1/TRBV3-2; size: -; DNA: TGTGCCAGCAGCCAACAGTCGGGACAATACTACGAGCAGTACTTC; CDR3: CASSQQSGQYYEQYF
J: TRBJ2-7; D: -; V: TRBV28; size: -; DNA: TGTGCCAGCAGTTCTGTCGCCTCGGGTCGAGCCGAGGGGGGGTACGAGCAGTACTTC; CDR3: CASSSVASGRAEGGYEQYF
J: TRBJ2-3; D: TRBD2; V: TRBV11-3; size: -; DNA: TGTGCCAGCAGCTTAGGGACTAGCGGGGGCGTTGATACGCAGTATTTT; CDR3: CASSLGTSGGVDTQYF
J: TRBJ2-7; D: TRBD1; V: TRBV10-3; size: -; DNA: TGTGCCATCACCACAGACAGGGGAGTGTACGAGCAGTACTTC; CDR3: CAITTDRGVYEQYF
J: TRBJ2-1; D: -; V: TRBV21-1; size: -; DNA: TGTGCCAGCAGCAATTGGGAGCGGATTTCGGGTTACAATGAGCAGTTCTTC; CDR3: CASSNWERISGYNEQFF
J: TRBJ1-6; D: -; V: TRBV27; size: once; DNA: TGTGCCAGCGGTCCGCTCGGTTCCACCCTCCACTTT; CDR3: CASGPLGSTLHF